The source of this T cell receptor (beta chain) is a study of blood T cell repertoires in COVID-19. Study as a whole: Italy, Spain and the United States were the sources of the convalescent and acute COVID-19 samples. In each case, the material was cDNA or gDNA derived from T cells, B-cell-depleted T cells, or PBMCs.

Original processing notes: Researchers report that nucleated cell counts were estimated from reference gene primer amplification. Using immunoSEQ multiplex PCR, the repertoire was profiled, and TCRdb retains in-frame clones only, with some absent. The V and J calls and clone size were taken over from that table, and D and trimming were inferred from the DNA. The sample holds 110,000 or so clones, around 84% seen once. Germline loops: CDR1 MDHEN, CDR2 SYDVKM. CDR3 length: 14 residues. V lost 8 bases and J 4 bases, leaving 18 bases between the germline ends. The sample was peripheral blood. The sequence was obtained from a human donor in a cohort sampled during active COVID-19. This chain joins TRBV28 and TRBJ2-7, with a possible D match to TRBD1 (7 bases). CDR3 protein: CASRRGRGRYEQYF. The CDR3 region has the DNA TGTGCCAGCCGTCGTGGCAGGGGGAGGTACGAGCAGTACTTC.